These 25 T cell receptor beta chains share one sample of origin, sequenced in a study of breast tumors, draining lymph nodes, adjacent tissues. Samples came from axillary lymph nodes draining the breast cancer. TCRdb reanalysed the multiplex PCR reads using MiXCR and keeps one entry per CDR3 protein. The sample has 200,000 to 300,000 distinct CDR3 sequences; 30% to 35% are singletons. The sequenced sample was axillary lymph node tissue. The receptors were gathered from a female donor with breast cancer. Some clones in this sample may be carry-over from other donors' samples.

With respect to this clonotype: This clone may be a read error of a much larger clone one base away. CDR3 residues: CASSQGRGLAGGRDTQYF. Written as DNA, the CDR3 is TGTGCCAGCAGCCAAGGGAGGGGGCTAGCGGGAGGACGAGATACGCAGTATTTT. J is TRBJ2-3 and V is TRBV4-2, with 11 bases identical to TRBD2. With V trimmed by 1 base and J by 5 bases, 11 bases remained unmatched. The CDR3 runs 18 residues. CDR1 is LGHNA, CDR2 YNFKEQ, per germline.

This clonotype was counted between two and nine times. V usage is TRBV2 and J usage is TRBJ1-1; D remains ambiguous. The V end was cut by 7 bases, the J end by 1 base, with 10 bases between. This CDR3 spans 13 amino acids. In germline, CDR1 is SNHLY, CDR2 FYNNEI. CDR3 in amino acids: CASNKGWNTEAFF. The CDR3 DNA reads TGTGCCAGCAATAAGGGTTGGAACACTGAAGCTTTCTTT.

The gene calls are TRBV7-2 and TRBJ2-5, with 12 bases that match TRBD2. Trimming removed 5 bases from V and 3 bases from J; junction bases left unmatched: 10. In germline, CDR1 is SGHTA, CDR2 FQGNSA. This CDR3 spans 17 amino acids. The CDR3 here is CASSLGISSGGEETQYF. The DNA for the CDR3 is TGTGCCAGCAGCCTTGGGATATCTAGCGGGGGGGAAGAGACCCAGTACTTC.

The table lists this clonotype with many counts. The gene calls are TRBV12-3 or TRBV12-4 and TRBJ2-1; D tentatively fits TRBD1 or TRBD2 (5 bases each). The CDR3 runs to 16 residues. V dropped 2 bases and J dropped 2 bases, with 13 bases sitting between them. CDR3 amino acids: CASSLRGVGAYNEQFF. DNA for the CDR3: TGTGCCAGCAGTTTACGAGGGGTAGGCGCCTACAATGAGCAGTTCTTC.

This clonotype was detected only a few times. The J gene is TRBJ2-4, the V gene TRBV5-1, with no clear D. Trimming took off 0 bases at V and 8 bases at J, with 9 bases between the two ends. This CDR3 is 13 amino acids long. Germline V lookup: CDR1 SGHRS, CDR2 YFSETQ. Here the CDR3 DNA reads TGCGCCAGCAGCTTGGGGGATTTAGACATTCAGTACTTC. It specifies CASSLGDLDIQYF.

Regarding this clonotype: A much larger clone sits a single nucleotide away, making a read error possible. This chain links TRBV24-1 with TRBJ2-7; a weak D match, TRBD1 (5 bases). Germline V gives CDR1 KGHDR, CDR2 SFDVKD. This CDR3 is built from 14 residues. CDR3 nucleotide sequence: TGTGCCAGCAGTTACCGTAGACAGACATACGAGCGGTACTTC. This encodes CASSYRRQTYERYF.

In nucleotides, the CDR3 is TGTGCCAGCAACCGGGGACCCGGGACGTCGACCTACGAGCAGTACTTC. The encoded protein is CASNRGPGTSTYEQYF. The chain carries TRBV6-2 or TRBV6-3 and TRBJ2-7, with D possibly called TRBD1 or TRBD2 (5 bases each). Between the trimmed V and J ends, which lost 7 bases and 2 bases, there was a span of 21 bases. Germline V CDR1 and CDR2: MNHEY, SVGEGT. The CDR3 totals 16 residues.

This CDR3 reads CASSGLTSAQETQYF. The CDR3 DNA reads TGTGCCAGCAGTGGCCTGACTAGCGCTCAAGAGACCCAGTACTTC. The V call is TRBV6-2 or TRBV6-3, the J call TRBJ2-5; 8 bases match TRBD2. V lost 5 bases and J lost 2; bases outside the gene matches: 7. This CDR3 region has 15 residues. Germline CDR1 reads MNHEY; CDR2 reads SVGEGT.

In this sample, this clonotype turned up many times. This sequence joins TRBV24-1 and TRBJ2-1, with TRBD1 matching over 8 bases. V trimming: 4 bases; J trimming: 0 bases; junction bases outside the gene matches: 13. Germline CDR1 KGHDR, CDR2 SFDVKD. The CDR3 sequence is 19 residues long. The CDR3 is CATSDPGTGLPSSYNEQFF. CDR3 in DNA: TGTGCCACCAGTGACCCCGGGACAGGCCTACCGAGCTCCTACAATGAGCAGTTCTTC.

The DNA for the CDR3 is TGTGCCAGCAGTCCCCTAGGAGAGGAGACCCAGTACTTC. This gives the protein CASSPLGEETQYF. The chain uses TRBV27 and TRBJ2-5; D is uncertain. This CDR3 has 13 amino acids. CDR1 is MNHEY, CDR2 SMNVEV, per germline (reference sequence). V was trimmed by 5 bases and J by 5 bases, leaving 12 bases between them.

The chain couples TRBV7-8 to TRBJ2-2; no firm D call. V lost 7 bases and J lost 5, with 14 bases in between. In germline, CDR1 is SGHVS, CDR2 FQNEAQ. CDR3 length equals 14 residues. The CDR3 region is CASNLGRITGELFF. Here the CDR3 DNA reads TGTGCCAGCAACTTGGGCAGAATTACCGGGGAGCTGTTTTTT.

CDR3 nucleotides: TGTGCCATCAACCGGACTAGCGGGAGATTTCAGGAGCAGTTCTTC. Residues: CAINRTSGRFQEQFF. This chain joins TRBV10-3 and TRBJ2-1, with TRBD2 matching 13 bases. The CDR3 runs 15 residues. Per germline, CDR1 ENHRY and CDR2 SYGVKD. J gave up 10 bases and V 7 bases, and 10 bases lay outside the gene matches.

Comments on this clonotype: A much larger clone differs from this one at a single base, so this may be a read error. V is TRBV20-1 and J is TRBJ2-1; 7 bases are a match to TRBD1. From germline, CDR1 is DFQATT and CDR2 SNEGSKA (reference sequence). The CDR3 spans 14 residues. Trimming removed 4 bases from V and 4 bases from J; junction bases left unmatched: 7. The CDR3 DNA follows: TGCAGTGCTATTACCGAGACAGGGTACAATGAGCAGTTCTTC. Protein sequence: CSAITETGYNEQFF.

This clonotype was seen repeatedly, ten times or more. The V call is TRBV5-6, the J call TRBJ2-7; D not certain. The CDR3 extends over 15 amino acids. Trimming shortened V by 1 base and J by 2 bases, and 13 bases separated the two germline ends. The germline gives CDR1 SGHDT, CDR2 YYEEEE. The CDR3 loop is CASSLSLLKTYEQYF. The DNA of the CDR3 is TGTGCCAGCAGCTTGAGTCTGTTGAAGACCTACGAGCAGTACTTC.

This clonotype was counted many times. Since a much larger clone is just one base distant, this may be a read error. The rearrangement joins TRBV12-3 or TRBV12-4 to TRBJ1-5; D uncertain. The V end was cut by 4 bases, the J end by 0 bases, with 1 base between. The CDR3 totals 12 residues. This CDR3 reads CASSYSNQPQHF. The CDR3 coding sequence is TGTGCCAGCAGTTATAGCAATCAGCCCCAGCATTTT.

Worth noting for this clonotype: One end of the junction does not line up with germline, which may come from a read error. This sequence joins TRBV20-1 and TRBJ1-6; 8 bases agree with TRBD1. From germline, CDR1 is DFQATT and CDR2 SNEGSKA (reference sequence). CDR3 length equals 17 residues. This CDR3 reads CSARDVGGQGNKSPLHF. In DNA, the CDR3 is TGCAGTGCTAGAGATGTTGGTGGACAGGGAAATAAGTCACCCCTCCACTTT.

Comments on this clonotype: It may be a read error: a sequence one base away is much more abundant. The V and J genes are TRBV5-1 and TRBJ2-3; D call uncertain. The CDR3 contains 16 residues. Germline assignment: CDR1 SGHRS and CDR2 YFSETQ. In DNA form, the CDR3 reads TGCGCCAGCCATAAAACCGACCCCGGTGGAGTTGATATGCAGTATTTT. Its translation: CASHKTDPGGVDMQYF.

The chain combines TRBV27 with TRBJ2-7, with TRBD1 matching over 7 bases. CDR3 length equals 17 residues. V dropped 1 base and J dropped 3; count of bases not matched to a gene: 12. Germline assignment: CDR1 MNHEY and CDR2 SMNVEV (reference sequence). CDR3 region: CASSLFATGVRDYEQYF. The CDR3 region has the DNA TGTGCCAGCAGTTTATTCGCCACAGGGGTTAGGGACTACGAGCAGTACTTC.

On this clonotype: A much larger clone sits a single nucleotide away, making a read error possible. The V call is TRBV30, the J call TRBJ1-2; D possibly corresponds to TRBD1 (5 bases). CDR1 and CDR2 (germline): GTSNPN, SVGIG (reference sequence). This CDR3 is 13 amino acids long. Trimming shortened V by 1 base and J by 3 bases, and 9 bases separated the two germline ends. CDR3 in amino acids: CAWSATGDYGYTF. In nucleotides, the CDR3 is TGTGCCTGGAGTGCTACGGGGGACTATGGCTACACCTTC.

The sample holds a few counts of this clonotype. Just one base apart from a much larger clone, this may be a read error. The V and J genes are TRBV10-3 and TRBJ2-7, with D possibly TRBD2 on 5 matching bases. The CDR3 contains 14 residues. Per germline, CDR1 ENHRY and CDR2 SYGVKD. Written as DNA, the CDR3 is TGTGCCATCAGTGATTTAGAGAGCGGCTACGAGCAGTGCTTC. Its translation is CAISDLESGYEQCF.

Ten or more counts support this clonotype. The V gene is TRBV20-1, the J gene TRBJ2-1; 12 positions agree with TRBD2. The CDR3 has 17 residues. V was clipped by 7 bases and J by 4 bases; unmatched bases: 14. The germline V gene encodes CDR1 DFQATT and CDR2 SNEGSKA (reference sequence). DNA for the CDR3: TGCAGTGTGGAGGACCGATCACTAGCGGGAGGATACAATGAGCAGTTCTTC. This gives the protein CSVEDRSLAGGYNEQFF.

On this clonotype itself: Sequence at one end of the junction differs from germline and may be a read error. The chain combines TRBV13 with TRBJ1-2; D unresolved. In germline, CDR1 is PRHDT, CDR2 FYEKMQ (reference sequence). CDR3 length: 12 amino acids. The CDR3 loop reads CTSRTDIYGYTF. The CDR3 coding sequence is TGTACCAGCAGAACAGATATCTATGGCTACACCTTC.

Comment on this clonotype: The CDR3 does not close with the conserved phenylalanine or tryptophan, likely indicating a read error. The chain carries TRBV18 and TRBJ2-7; D not resolved. CDR3 length: 13 amino acids. Trimming took 0 bases from V and 4 from J, leaving 7 bases between them. Germline V gene sequence: CDR1 KGHSH, CDR2 LQKENI. The CDR3, as DNA: TGTGCCAGCTCACCACCGTCAGGTTACGAGCAGTACCTC. It translates to CASSPPSGYEQYL.

The rearrangement links TRBV20-1 to TRBJ1-1; 7 nucleotides agree with TRBD1. Trimming took 5 bases from V and 3 from J; bases not matched to a gene: 9. Germline assignment: CDR1 DFQATT and CDR2 SNEGSKA (reference sequence). The length of the CDR3 is 14 residues. Here the CDR3 reads CSALGAGGDTEAFF. CDR3 bases: TGCAGTGCTCTGGGGGCAGGGGGGGACACTGAAGCTTTCTTT.

This clonotype was detected only once. It may be a read error: a sequence one base away is much more abundant. This CDR3 is CASSERSQGVTDTQYF. CDR3 DNA sequence: TGTGCCAGCAGTGAACGGTCCCAGGGGGTCACAGATACGCAGTATTTT. The V and J genes are TRBV6-1 and TRBJ2-3, with TRBD1 matching over 7 bases. This CDR3 is 16 amino acids long. After removal of 2 bases from V and 2 bases from J, the junction contained 7 bases not matched to a gene. CDR1 and CDR2 from the germline V gene are MNHNS and SASEGT.